The T cell receptor beta chain described here comes from a study of CD8+ T cells in alopecia areata. Treatment reported: oral pan-JAK inhibitor, 5-10 mg twice daily. Cell sorting on a FACSAria was used to separate CD4+ and CD8+ T cells from the PBMCs. It was cDNA, reverse transcribed from extracted RNA, that served as the sequencing template. Produced via immunoSEQ multiplex PCR; TCRdb's table is partial and in-frame only. Among around 270,000 clones listed, 55% to 70% were seen once. Trimming at V came to 2 bases and at J to 4 bases, leaving 15 bases not matched to a gene. The CDR3 extends over 17 amino acids. Per the germline V gene, CDR1 is GTSNPN and CDR2 is SVGIG (reference sequence).

J is TRBJ1-2 and V is TRBV30, with 8 bases identical to TRBD1. Sequenced here: CD4+ T cells sorted from blood, sampled at week 24, from a patient treated with tofacitinib. The clonotype comes from a human donor with alopecia areata. CDR3 sequence reads: CAWSPPRGRGHPYGYTF. For the CDR3, the DNA is TGTGCCTGGAGTCCCCCTCGGGGCAGGGGGCATCCCTATGGCTACACCTTC.